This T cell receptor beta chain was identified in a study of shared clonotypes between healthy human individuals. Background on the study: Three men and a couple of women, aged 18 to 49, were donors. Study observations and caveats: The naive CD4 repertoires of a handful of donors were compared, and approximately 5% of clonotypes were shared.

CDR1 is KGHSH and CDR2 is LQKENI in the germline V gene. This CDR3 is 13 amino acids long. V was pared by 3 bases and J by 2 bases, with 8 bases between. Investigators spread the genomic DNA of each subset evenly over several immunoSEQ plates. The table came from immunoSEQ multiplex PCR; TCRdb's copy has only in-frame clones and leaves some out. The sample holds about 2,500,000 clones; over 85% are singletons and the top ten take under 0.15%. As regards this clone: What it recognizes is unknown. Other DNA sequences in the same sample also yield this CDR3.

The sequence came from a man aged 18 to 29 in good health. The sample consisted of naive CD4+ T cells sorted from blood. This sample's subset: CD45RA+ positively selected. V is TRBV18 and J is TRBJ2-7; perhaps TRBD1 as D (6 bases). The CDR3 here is CASSPRQAYEQYF. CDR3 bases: TGTGCCAGCTCACCTAGACAGGCCTACGAGCAGTACTTC.